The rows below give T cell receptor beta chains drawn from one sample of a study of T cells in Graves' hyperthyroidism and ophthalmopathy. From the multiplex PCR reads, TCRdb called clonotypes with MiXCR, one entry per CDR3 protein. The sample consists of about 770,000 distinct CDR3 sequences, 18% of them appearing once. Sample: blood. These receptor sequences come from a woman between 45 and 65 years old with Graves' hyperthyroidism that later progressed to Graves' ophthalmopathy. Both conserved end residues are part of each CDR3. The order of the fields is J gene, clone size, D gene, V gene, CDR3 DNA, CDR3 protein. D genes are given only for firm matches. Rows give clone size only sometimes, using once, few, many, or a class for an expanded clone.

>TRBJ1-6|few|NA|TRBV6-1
TGTGCCAGCAGTAACCCTGACAGTAATTCACCCCTCCACTTT
CASSNPDSNSPLHF
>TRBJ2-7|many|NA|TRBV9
TGTGCCAGCAGCCAGGGACCGGGTGAGCCCTACGAGCAGTACTTC
CASSQGPGEPYEQYF
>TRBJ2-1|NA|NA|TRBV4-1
TGCGCCAGCAGCCAATTATACAATGAGCAGTTCTTC
CASSQLYNEQFF
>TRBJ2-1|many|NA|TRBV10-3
TGTGCCATCAGTGAGAGGACAGACAATGAGCAGTTCTTC
CAISERTDNEQFF
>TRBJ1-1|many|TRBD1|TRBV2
TGTGCCAGCAGTAGCCAGAACCAGGGGGACACTGAAGCTTTCTTT
CASSSQNQGDTEAFF
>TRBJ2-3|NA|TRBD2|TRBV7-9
TGTGCCAGCAGCTTAGGGAGGGGACTACTAGCGGCACCAGATACGCAGTATTTT
CASSLGRGLLAAPDTQYF
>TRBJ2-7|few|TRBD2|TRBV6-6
TGTGCCAGCAGTTATTCGCGGGGGGGCAGGGTCCACGAGCAGTACTTC
CASSYSRGGRVHEQYF
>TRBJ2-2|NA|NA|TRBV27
TGTGCCAGCAGTTTAAACGGTTACACCGGGGAGCTGTTTTTT
CASSLNGYTGELFF
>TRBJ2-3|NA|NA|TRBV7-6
TGTGCCAGCAGCTTACTAGGCGGCAGGGGCGGTGGAGATACGCAGTATTTT
CASSLLGGRGGGDTQYF
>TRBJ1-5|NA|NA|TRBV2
TGTGCCAGCATGGATGGTTCCAATCAGCCCCAGCATTTT
CASMDGSNQPQHF
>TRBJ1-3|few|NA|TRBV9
TGTGCCAGCAGCGAAACACAGGGAGAGGGAAACACCATATATTTT
CASSETQGEGNTIYF
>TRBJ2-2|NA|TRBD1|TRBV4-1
TGCGCCAGCAGCCTCGGGACAGACGGCGCCGGGGAGCTGTTTTTT
CASSLGTDGAGELFF
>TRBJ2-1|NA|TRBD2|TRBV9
TGTGCCAGCAGCCCCGGGGGAGGGTTCGATGAGCAGTTCTTC
CASSPGGGFDEQFF
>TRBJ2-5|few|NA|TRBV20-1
TGCAGTGCCCCAAAGGAGGGACTGGAGACCCAGTACTTC
CSAPKEGLETQYF
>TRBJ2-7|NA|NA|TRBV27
TGTGCCAGCAAACTGGGACTGAACTCCTACGAGCAGTACTTC
CASKLGLNSYEQYF
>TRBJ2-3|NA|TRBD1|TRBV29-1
TGCAGCGTTGAATCCCGCCGACAGGGGAGCTCCACAGATACGCAGTATTTT
CSVESRRQGSSTDTQYF
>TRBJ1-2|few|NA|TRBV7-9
TGTGCCAGCAGAATAACACAGGGATTTGGCTACACCTTC
CASRITQGFGYTF
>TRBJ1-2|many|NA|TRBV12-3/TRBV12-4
TGTGCCAGCAGTTTTGGTGCCTCATCTAACTATGGCTACACCTTC
CASSFGASSNYGYTF
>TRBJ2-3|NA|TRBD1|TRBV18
TGTGCCAGCTCACCGGACAGGGTCGGGGGCACAGATGCGCAGTATTTT
CASSPDRVGGTDAQYF
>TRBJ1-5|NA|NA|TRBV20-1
TGCAGTGCTTGGGGGTCCCGAGGGGGCAATCAGCCCCAGCATTTT
CSAWGSRGGNQPQHF
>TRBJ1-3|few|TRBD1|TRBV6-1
TGTGCCAGCAGGAGGGACAGGACAAGCTCTGGAAACACCATATATTTT
CASRRDRTSSGNTIYF
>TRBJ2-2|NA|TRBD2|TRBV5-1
TGCGCCAGCAGTATGAGCGGGGGGGCCGATTTGGGCACCGGGGAGCTGTTTTTT
CASSMSGGADLGTGELFF
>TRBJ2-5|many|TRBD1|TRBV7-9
TGTGCCAGCAGCTCCGACAGGGGGCGCGGAGAGACCCAGTACTTC
CASSSDRGRGETQYF
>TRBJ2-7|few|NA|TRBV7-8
TGTGCCAGCAGCCTAACGGTACAGGGCTACGAGCAGTACTTC
CASSLTVQGYEQYF
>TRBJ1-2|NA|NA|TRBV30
TGTGCCTGGAGTGTGAGTCCCCGACCCACCTTC
CAWSVSPRPTF
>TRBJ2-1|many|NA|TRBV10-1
TGCGCCAGCAAAAAAACAGGGTCCAGTGAGCAGTTCTTC
CASKKTGSSEQFF
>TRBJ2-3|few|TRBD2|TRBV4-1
TGCGCCAGCAGCCAAGAGATGACTAGCGGGGGAGATACGCAGTATTTT
CASSQEMTSGGDTQYF
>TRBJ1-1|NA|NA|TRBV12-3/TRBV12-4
TGTGCCAGCATTGGGCCGTATGAAGCTTTCTTT
CASIGPYEAFF
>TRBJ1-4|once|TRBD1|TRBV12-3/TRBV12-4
TGTGCCAGCAGACGGGACAGGGGTGTCGGAGAAAAACTGTTTTTT
CASRRDRGVGEKLFF
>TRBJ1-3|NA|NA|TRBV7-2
TGTGCCAGCAGCTCGGACGGAAACTCTGGAAACACCATATATTTT
CASSSDGNSGNTIYF
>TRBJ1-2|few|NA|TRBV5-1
TGCGCCAGCAGCTTGGGGCTGATCGGCAGTGCTACTTATGGCTACACCTTC
CASSLGLIGSATYGYTF
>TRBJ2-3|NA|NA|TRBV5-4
TGTGCCAGCGGGGACCCTAGCACAGATACGCAGTATTTT
CASGDPSTDTQYF
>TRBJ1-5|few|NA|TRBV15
TGTGCCACCAGCAGAGCTACTGCTAATCAGCCCCAGCATTTT
CATSRATANQPQHF
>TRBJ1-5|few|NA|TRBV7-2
TGTGCCAGCAGCTTAGCGGTCAATTGGCCCCAGCATTTT
CASSLAVNWPQHF
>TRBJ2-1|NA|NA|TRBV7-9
TGTGCCAGCATGGGCAGTCATCCCTACAATGAGCAGTTCTTC
CASMGSHPYNEQFF
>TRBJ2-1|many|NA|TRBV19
TGTGCCAGTAGTATAGACAGATACAATGAGCAGTTCTTC
CASSIDRYNEQFF
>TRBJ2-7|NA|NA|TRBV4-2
TGTGCCAGCAGCCCCCTACCGCGAGCCTACGAGCAGTACTTC
CASSPLPRAYEQYF
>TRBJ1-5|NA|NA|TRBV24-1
TGTGCCACCAGTGATATGGGAAATCAGCCCCAGCATTTT
CATSDMGNQPQHF
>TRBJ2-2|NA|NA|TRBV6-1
TGTGCCAGCAGTGATTTTAGGGCTTCAGGCGCGAACACCGGGGAGCTGTTTTTT
CASSDFRASGANTGELFF
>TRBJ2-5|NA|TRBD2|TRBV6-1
TGTGCCAGCGGACTAGCGGGGGGTGGCTTGGAGACCCAGTACTTC
CASGLAGGGLETQYF
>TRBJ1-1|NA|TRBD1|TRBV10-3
TGTGCCATCACTCCGGGACAGGGGGATAGGACTGAAGCTTTCTTT
CAITPGQGDRTEAFF
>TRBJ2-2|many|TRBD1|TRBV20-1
TGCAGTGCTGGCCGGGACAGGGGAACCGGGGAGCTGTTTTTT
CSAGRDRGTGELFF
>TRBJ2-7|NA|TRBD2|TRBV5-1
TGCGCCAGCAGCTTGGGCAGCGGGGGCCATTACTCCTACGAGCAGTACTTC
CASSLGSGGHYSYEQYF
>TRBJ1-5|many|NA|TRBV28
TGTGCCAGCAGACACACCCCAGGGAAATGGGGCAATCAGCCCCAGCATTTT
CASRHTPGKWGNQPQHF
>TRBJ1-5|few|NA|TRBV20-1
TGCAGTGCTAGGAGGGGGGAATCAGCGAATCAGCCCCAGCATTTT
CSARRGESANQPQHF
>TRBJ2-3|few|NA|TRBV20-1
TGCAGTGCTAGGTTCGGGGCTAGCCCAGATACGCAGTATTTT
CSARFGASPDTQYF
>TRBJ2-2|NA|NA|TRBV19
TGTGCCAGTCTCAGGACGGGGGTCGGGGAGCTGTTTTTT
CASLRTGVGELFF
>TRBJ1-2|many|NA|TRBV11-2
TGTGCCAGCAGCTTAACACAGACTAACTATGGCTACACCTTC
CASSLTQTNYGYTF
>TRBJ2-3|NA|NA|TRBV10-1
TGCGCCAGCAGTGAGTTCAGCGGTACCGCTAGCACAGATACGCAGTATTTT
CASSEFSGTASTDTQYF
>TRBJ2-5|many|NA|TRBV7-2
TGTGCCAGCAGCCGGACCGGGGGGCGACAAGAGACCCAGTACTTC
CASSRTGGRQETQYF
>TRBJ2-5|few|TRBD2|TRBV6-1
TGTGCCAGCAGTACCCGGACTAGCGGGGGGGCGGAGACCCAGTACTTC
CASSTRTSGGAETQYF
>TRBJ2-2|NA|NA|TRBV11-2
TGTGCCAGCAGCTCTAACTCGTGGGCAGGGGCGAACACCGGGGAGCTGTTTTTT
CASSSNSWAGANTGELFF
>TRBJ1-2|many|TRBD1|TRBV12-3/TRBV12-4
TGTGCCAGCAGTGACCAGGGGGCGAATTTTTATGGCTACACCTTC
CASSDQGANFYGYTF
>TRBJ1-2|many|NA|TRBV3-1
TGTGCCAGCAGCCAAGGGGGTTCTAACTATGGCTACACCTTC
CASSQGGSNYGYTF